The entry that follows covers one T cell receptor (beta chain) sequence. This record comes from a study of blood T cell repertoires in COVID-19. Trimming took 0 bases from V and 2 from J, leaving 14 bases between them. The CDR3 is made up of 17 amino acids. The germline V gene encodes CDR1 LGHNA and CDR2 YSLEER. Assay: immunoSEQ multiplex PCR; the TCRdb copy retains only in-frame clones and omits some. Among hundreds of thousands of clones, 87% were seen once, and the ten largest hold roughly 3%. Sequenced sample: peripheral blood. This receptor was obtained from a man younger than 35 with active or convalescent COVID-19. The genes are TRBV4-3 and TRBJ1-3, with D possibly being TRBD1 (5 bases). CDR3 bases: TGCGCCAGCAGCCAAGAGGCCGGGACTCGCCCTGGAAACACCATATATTTT. Amino acid sequence: CASSQEAGTRPGNTIYF.